This is a list of T cell receptor beta chains from one sample in a study of cytomegalovirus exposure and HLA in healthy donors. Sequencing used immunoSEQ multiplex PCR; TCRdb keeps in-frame clones, though not all of them. This table holds 55,000 to 75,000 clones. The sequenced sample was PBMCs. Every receptor here comes from a male donor in good health and CMV-seronegative. Each CDR3 is given with its conserved first and last residue. D genes are given only for firm matches.

-	15	TRBV9	TRBJ1-1	CASSVVQSLNTEAFF	TGTGCCAGCAGCGTAGTACAAAGTTTGAACACTGAAGCTTTCTTT
-	13	TRBV5-6	TRBJ2-4	CASSSYRGGVQYF	TGTGCCAGCAGCTCCTACAGGGGGGGCGTTCAGTACTTC
TRBD2	18	TRBV4-2	TRBJ2-2	CASSQEVVAGGSTGELFF	TGTGCCAGCAGCCAAGAAGTAGTAGCGGGAGGCTCCACCGGGGAGCTGTTTTTT
TRBD1	14	TRBV7-2	TRBJ1-5	CASSLDRGAQPQHF	TGTGCCAGCAGCTTAGACAGGGGGGCTCAGCCCCAGCATTTT
-	13	TRBV11-3	TRBJ2-7	CASSLDRNYEQYF	TGTGCCAGCAGCCTAGACAGAAACTACGAGCAGTACTTC
TRBD1	16	TRBV4-2	TRBJ2-2	CASSQEGGATTGELFF	TGTGCCAGCAGCCAAGAAGGGGGCGCGACTACCGGGGAGCTGTTTTTT
-	14	TRBV5-1	TRBJ1-4	CASRLVPLNEKLFF	TGCGCCAGCCGCCTAGTCCCGTTAAATGAAAAACTGTTTTTT
-	13	TRBV11-2	TRBJ1-1	CASSFSENTEAFF	TGTGCCAGCAGCTTCTCAGAGAACACTGAAGCTTTCTTT
TRBD2	14	TRBV11-3	TRBJ2-1	CASSLAAGDNEQFF	TGTGCCAGCAGCTTAGCGGCGGGAGACAATGAGCAGTTCTTC
-	14	TRBV7-9	TRBJ2-7	CASSSVEAWYEQYF	TGTGCCAGCAGCTCGGTTGAGGCTTGGTACGAGCAGTACTTC
TRBD1	14	TRBV6-1	TRBJ2-7	CASSDGQGAGEQYF	TGTGCCAGCAGTGACGGACAGGGGGCGGGCGAGCAGTACTTC
-	15	TRBV19	TRBJ2-7	CASSPLAGETYEQYF	TGTGCCAGTAGCCCCCTGGCTGGGGAGACCTACGAGCAGTACTTC
TRBD1	16	TRBV4-3	TRBJ1-2	CASSPRGRQGDYGYTF	TGCGCCAGCAGCCCCCGAGGGAGACAGGGCGACTATGGCTACACCTTC
TRBD1	14	TRBV4-1	TRBJ1-2	CASSPSGQVDGYTF	TGCGCCAGCAGCCCCTCGGGACAGGTTGATGGCTACACCTTC
TRBD2	17	TRBV9	TRBJ2-3	CASSVEDSGRPTDTQYF	TGTGCCAGCAGCGTAGAGGATAGCGGGAGACCCACAGATACGCAGTATTTT
-	12	TRBV30	TRBJ2-7	CAWSVSGYEQYF	TGTGCCTGGAGTGTTAGCGGATACGAGCAGTACTTC
-	14	TRBV9	TRBJ2-7	CASSAATTGTEQYF	TGTGCCAGCAGCGCAGCCACTACAGGGACCGAGCAGTACTTC
-	15	TRBV19	TRBJ2-1	CASSVQASSDNEQFF	TGTGCCAGTAGTGTTCAGGCTAGCTCCGACAATGAGCAGTTCTTC
TRBD1	16	TRBV9	TRBJ1-4	CASSEGRGRTNEKLFF	TGTGCCAGCAGCGAGGGCAGGGGGCGAACTAATGAAAAACTGTTTTTT
-	16	TRBV11-2	TRBJ2-3	CASSLYLGAILDTQYF	TGTGCCAGCAGCTTATATCTGGGGGCAATATTAGATACGCAGTATTTT
-	14	TRBV7-9	TRBJ2-5	CASSLEVQGAEQYF	TGTGCCAGCAGCTTAGAGGTACAGGGAGCTGAGCAGTACTTC
TRBD1	13	TRBV6-1	TRBJ1-5	CASGGQGNQPQHF	TGTGCTTCAGGGGGGCAGGGGAATCAGCCCCAGCATTTT
TRBD1	16	TRBV7-9	TRBJ2-2	CASSSRDRGDTGELFF	TGTGCCAGCAGCTCTCGGGACAGGGGGGACACCGGGGAGCTGTTTTTT
TRBD1	20	TRBV7-3	TRBJ2-2	CASSPRDSGTVPGAIGELFF	TGTGCCAGCAGCCCCCGGGACAGTGGGACCGTTCCCGGGGCGATAGGGGAGCTGTTTTTT
TRBD2	13	TRBV5-1	TRBJ2-5	CASNSGGEETQYF	TGCGCCAGCAACAGCGGGGGTGAAGAGACCCAGTACTTC
-	16	TRBV9	TRBJ2-1	CASSSHAGSSYNEQFF	TGTGCCAGCAGCTCCCACGCGGGAAGCTCCTACAATGAGCAGTTCTTC
-	14	TRBV5-4	TRBJ2-3	CASSLGLQGDTQYF	TGTGCCAGCAGCTTGGGGCTTCAGGGAGATACGCAGTATTTT
TRBD1	15	TRBV6-1	TRBJ1-3	CASSEVRTGGNTIYF	TGTGCCAGCAGTGAAGTCCGGACAGGGGGAAACACCATATATTTT
TRBD1	15	TRBV7-2	TRBJ1-2	CASSSSPGTGAFYTF	TGTGCCAGCAGCTCCTCCCCCGGGACAGGGGCTTTCTACACCTTC
TRBD2	17	TRBV11-1	TRBJ2-5	CASSLFVGLAGQENQYF	TGTGCCAGCAGCTTATTTGTCGGACTAGCGGGCCAAGAGAACCAGTACTTC
-	14	TRBV28	TRBJ2-5	CASSPYRREETQYF	TGTGCCAGCAGTCCATATCGGAGGGAAGAGACCCAGTACTTC
-	12	TRBV29-1	TRBJ2-7	CSVGVTAYEQYF	TGCAGCGTCGGGGTGACCGCCTACGAGCAGTACTTC
TRBD1	14	TRBV7-9	TRBJ1-1	CASSLRQGMTEAFF	TGTGCCAGCAGCCTTAGACAGGGGATGACTGAAGCTTTCTTT
TRBD1	15	TRBV28	TRBJ2-3	CASRGDRGRADTQYF	TGTGCCAGCAGGGGGGACAGGGGAAGGGCAGATACGCAGTATTTT
TRBD1	17	TRBV30	TRBJ1-1	CAWPNPDRGQENTEAFF	TGTGCCTGGCCAAACCCGGACAGGGGGCAGGAGAACACTGAAGCTTTCTTT
-	16	TRBV27	TRBJ2-2	CASSKPGTPNTGELFF	TGTGCCAGCAGTAAACCCGGGACTCCGAACACCGGGGAGCTGTTTTTT
TRBD1	15	TRBV28	TRBJ1-2	CASSQSGTGGDGYTF	TGTGCCAGCAGCCAATCCGGGACAGGGGGCGATGGCTACACCTTC
-	14	TRBV6-5	TRBJ1-6	CASSYSRADSPLHF	TGTGCCAGCAGTTATTCCAGGGCGGATTCACCCCTCCACTTT
TRBD2	15	TRBV5-1	TRBJ2-3	CASRSGGGVTDTQYF	TGCGCCAGCAGGAGCGGGGGGGGAGTCACAGATACGCAGTATTTT
TRBD2	12	TRBV29-1	TRBJ2-7	CSVVGGTYEQYF	TGCAGCGTTGTCGGGGGGACCTACGAGCAGTACTTC
TRBD1	15	TRBV6-5	TRBJ2-7	CASSYSPGGQGEQYF	TGTGCCAGCAGTTACTCACCAGGGGGCCAGGGGGAGCAGTACTTC
TRBD1	15	TRBV7-9	TRBJ2-3	CASSSGTGHGNTQYF	TGTGCCAGCAGCTCTGGGACAGGACACGGGAATACGCAGTATTTT
-	14	TRBV28	TRBJ1-5	CASSLRQSNQPQHF	TGTGCCAGCAGTCTACGACAGTCCAATCAGCCCCAGCATTTT